The 30 T cell receptor beta chains below were found in one sample sequenced in a study of T cell changes during pregnancy in multiple sclerosis (dated by TCRdb to between 2018 and 2021). Libraries were built with the immunoSEQ multiplex PCR assay. TCRdb stores this immuneACCESS table with in-frame sequences only. Part of the clones is absent; in the studies checked, under half of the shortfall reflects unresolved V genes, and no reason is known for the rest. Recorded for this sample are over 30,000 clones; roughly 90% of them occurred a single time. The top ten hold around 3.3% of the sample. Sample: CD8+ T cells from peripheral blood mononuclear cells, taken in the third trimester of pregnancy. Every receptor here comes from a female donor with multiple sclerosis, enrolled in a pregnancy study.

The chain employs TRBV7-9 and TRBJ2-3; the match to TRBD2 covers 15 bases. This CDR3 has 16 residues. V gave up 5 bases and J gave up 3 bases; unmatched junction bases: 3. The V gene's germline CDR1 is SEHNR and CDR2 FQNEAQ (reference sequence). The CDR3: CASSVGTSGGTDTQYF. The CDR3 coding sequence is TGTGCCAGCAGCGTCGGGACTAGCGGGGGGACAGATACGCAGTATTTT.

A single count supports this clone. The V call is TRBV5-8, the J call TRBJ2-3; 9 bases match TRBD2. The CDR3 sequence is 15 residues long. Losses at the gene ends were 2 bases for V and 2 bases for J; bases not matched to a gene: 3. The germline gives CDR1 SGHTS, CDR2 YDEGEE. This CDR3 is CASSFLAGYTDTQYF. CDR3 in DNA: TGTGCCAGCAGCTTCCTAGCGGGATACACAGATACGCAGTATTTT. The entire variable domain, with the rest obtained from reference TRBV5-8 and TRBJ2-3, is as follows: EAGVTQSPTHLIKTRGQQATLRCSPISGHTSVYWYQQALGLGLQFLLWYDEGEERNRGNFPPRFSGRQFPNYSSELNVNALELEDSALYLCASSFLAGYTDTQYFGPGTRLTVL.

Details on this clone: Other DNA sequences of this sample code for an identical CDR3. The V call is TRBV11-2, the J call TRBJ2-7, with a possible D match to TRBD2 (6 bases). Trimming removed 3 bases at V and 2 bases at J, with 8 bases between. The CDR3 spans 13 residues. Germline V gives CDR1 SGHAT, CDR2 FQNNGV. In nucleotides, the CDR3 is TGTGCCAGCAGCTTGGGGGGAACCTACGAGCAGTACTTC. It codes for CASSLGGTYEQYF. Complete variable domain (other parts from reference TRBV11-2 and TRBJ2-7): EAGVAQSPRYKIIEKRQSVAFWCNPISGHATLYWYQQILGQGPKLLIQFQNNGVVDDSQLPKDRFSAERLKGVDSTLKIQPAKLEDSAVYLCASSLGGTYEQYFGPGTRLTVT.

This chain links TRBV10-3 with TRBJ1-3; D is unclear. Germline V gene data show CDR1 as ENHRY and CDR2 as SYGVKD. The CDR3 is made up of 17 amino acids. Between the trimmed V and J ends, which lost 2 bases and 0 bases, there was a span of 14 bases. As DNA, the CDR3 is TGTGCCATCAGTGAGGCCTCAGTAGTAGCCTCTGGAAACACCATATATTTT. It translates to CAISEASVVASGNTIYF.

In nucleotides, the CDR3 is TGTGCCTGGAGTTCCGCGGACAGTGGGGACTATGGCTACACCTTC. It translates to CAWSSADSGDYGYTF. The chain employs TRBV30 and TRBJ1-2; TRBD1 might be the D (6 bases). This CDR3 has 15 residues. V was clipped by 2 bases and J by 3 bases, with 16 bases between them. Looked up from germline, CDR1 is GTSNPN and CDR2 is SVGIG (reference sequence).

The chain combines TRBV6-6 with TRBJ2-1; TRBD2 matches at 8 bases. V was clipped by 0 bases and J by 9 bases; unmatched bases: 10. Per the germline V gene, CDR1 is MNHNY and CDR2 is SVGAGI (reference sequence). This CDR3 contains 16 residues. In DNA form, the CDR3 reads TGTGCCAGCAGTTACTCGGGTTTAGCGGGGTGGACTGAGCAGTTCTTC. Amino acids: CASSYSGLAGWTEQFF.

The J gene is TRBJ1-1, the V gene TRBV4-3, with D possibly TRBD1 on 6 matching bases. Between the trimmed V and J ends, which lost 1 base and 1 base, there was a span of 7 bases. Germline V gene sequence: CDR1 LGHNA, CDR2 YSLEER. The CDR3 consists of 14 residues. This CDR3 is CASSQGQANTEAFF. DNA of the CDR3: TGCGCCAGCAGCCAAGGACAGGCGAACACTGAAGCTTTCTTT.

This clone has only one observation. This sequence joins TRBV6-5 and TRBJ2-2; D is unresolved. The germline V and J ends were trimmed by 4 bases and 0 bases, with 3 bases remaining between them. The CDR3 is made up of 13 amino acids. Germline V gives CDR1 MNHEY, CDR2 SVGAGI. The CDR3 loop reads CASSFTNTGELFF. The CDR3 nucleotides are TGTGCCAGCAGTTTCACGAACACCGGGGAGCTGTTTTTT.

V usage is TRBV4-2 and J usage is TRBJ2-1; 9 bases line up with TRBD2. Unmatched junction bases numbered 9, after V lost 0 bases and J lost 9 bases. The CDR3 extends over 16 amino acids. Germline values: CDR1 LGHNA, CDR2 YNFKEQ. The CDR3 loop is CASSQDLGGGAREQFF. DNA for the CDR3: TGTGCCAGCAGCCAAGATCTGGGCGGGGGGGCCCGTGAGCAGTTCTTC.

The chain recombines TRBV7-2 with TRBJ2-7; 9 nucleotides agree with TRBD1. The CDR3 totals 16 residues. The ends lost 7 bases at V and 0 bases at J; junction bases unmatched: 10. CDR1 and CDR2 from the germline V gene are SGHTA and FQGNSA. In nucleotides, the CDR3 is TGTGCCAGCACTCGACCCGGGACAGGGAACTCCTACGAGCAGTACTTC. Residues: CASTRPGTGNSYEQYF.

This clone was picked up a small number of times. The chain combines TRBV27 with TRBJ2-7; possibly TRBD2 for D (6 bases). Germline-derived CDR1 and CDR2 are MNHEY and SMNVEV (reference sequence). The CDR3 consists of 14 residues. The V and J ends lost 2 bases and 1 base respectively, with 9 bases between them. The CDR3 protein is CASSLGAGSYEQYF. For the CDR3, the DNA is TGTGCCAGCAGTTTAGGGGCGGGATCCTACGAGCAGTACTTC.

This sequence joins TRBV27 and TRBJ1-1; no definite D call. The CDR3 totals 13 residues. Germline V gene sequence: CDR1 MNHEY, CDR2 SMNVEV (reference sequence). V was shortened by 4 bases and J by 7 bases, with 13 bases between the two germline ends. CDR3 amino acids: CASSSYTRSEAFF. Written as DNA, the CDR3 is TGTGCCAGCAGTTCGTACACCAGAAGTGAAGCTTTCTTT.

The CDR3 bases are TGTGCCATCAGTGAGTTAGGCGGGGGGGCATACAATGAGCAGTTCTTC. Amino acids: CAISELGGGAYNEQFF. The rearrangement joins TRBV10-3 to TRBJ2-1, with 9 nucleotides matching TRBD2. The CDR3 consists of 16 residues. Germline V gene lookup returns CDR1 ENHRY and CDR2 SYGVKD. Trimming at V came to 1 base and at J to 4 bases, leaving 5 bases not matched to a gene.

The V call is TRBV7-6, the J call TRBJ2-2; D is unclear. Germline assignment: CDR1 SGHVS and CDR2 FNYEAQ. The CDR3 is made up of 14 amino acids. V lost 1 base, J lost 3 bases, and 6 bases lay in between. CDR3 residues: CASSLVSDTGELFF. The CDR3 nucleotides are TGTGCCAGCAGCTTAGTGTCGGACACCGGGGAGCTGTTTTTT.

The rearrangement joins TRBV27 to TRBJ2-5; D may be TRBD2 (6 bases). Per the germline V gene, CDR1 is MNHEY and CDR2 is SMNVEV (reference sequence). This CDR3 region has 17 residues. The V gene lost 7 bases and the J gene lost 3 bases, with 24 bases spanning the gap. CDR3 region: CASTPLPRLGGEETQYF. The CDR3 nucleotides read TGTGCCAGCACGCCCCTCCCCCGCCTCGGGGGAGAAGAGACCCAGTACTTC.

J is TRBJ1-6 and V is TRBV27; 10 bases align to TRBD1. The junction had 5 bases not matched to a gene; V was cut back by 5 bases and J by 10 bases. The length of the CDR3 is 14 residues. Germline-derived CDR1 and CDR2 are MNHEY and SMNVEV (reference sequence). In DNA form, the CDR3 reads TGTGCCAGCAGTCCTGGGACAGGGGAGTCACCCCTCCACTTT. Its translation is CASSPGTGESPLHF.

The chain combines TRBV15 with TRBJ2-2; 13 bases align to TRBD2. Losses at the gene ends were 5 bases for V and 7 bases for J; bases not matched to a gene: 10. Germline V CDR1 and CDR2: LNHNV, YYDKDF (reference sequence). The CDR3 totals 17 residues. This chain's CDR3 is CATSGILAGGRIGELFF. CDR3 DNA: TGTGCCACCAGCGGGATACTAGCGGGGGGGAGGATCGGGGAGCTGTTTTTT.

The V and J genes are TRBV11-3 and TRBJ1-2; D is unresolved. The CDR3 has 13 amino acids. The germline CDR1 and CDR2 sequences are SGHNT and YENEEA. V was pared by 8 bases and J by 5 bases, with 15 bases between. DNA of the CDR3: TGTGCCAGCTCAAAAGAGGGCGGATATGGCTACACCTTC. Translated: CASSKEGGYGYTF.

In its sample, this clone was seen a few times. The chain is built from TRBV9 and TRBJ1-1, with D maybe TRBD1 (6 bases). Germline lookup yields CDR1 SGDLS and CDR2 YYNGEE. The CDR3 is 12 residues long. The germline V and J ends were trimmed by 4 bases and 6 bases, with 10 bases remaining between them. The CDR3 protein is CASSYGQSEAFF. DNA of the CDR3: TGTGCCAGCAGCTACGGACAGTCTGAAGCTTTCTTT.

This clone was recorded a few times. The chain links TRBV5-6 to TRBJ1-1, with TRBD1 matching over 8 bases. CDR3 length: 13 amino acids. V was clipped by 3 bases and J by 5 bases; unmatched bases: 3. Germline V gives CDR1 SGHDT, CDR2 YYEEEE. The CDR3 here is CASSWQGATEAFF. The CDR3 DNA follows: TGTGCCAGCAGCTGGCAGGGGGCTACTGAAGCTTTCTTT.

To note about this clone: One end of the junction fails to match germline, which may point to a read error. This chain uses TRBV27 with TRBJ2-7, with a tentative D call TRBD1 (6 bases). The germline V gene encodes CDR1 MNHEY and CDR2 SMNVEV (reference sequence). CDR3 length: 14 residues. CDR3: CASSFGTGHHEQYF. The CDR3 region has the DNA TGTGCCAGCAGTTTTGGAACAGGGCATCACGAGCAGTATTTC.

The chain joins TRBV19 to TRBJ2-1, with a possible D match to TRBD2 (7 bases). Trimming pared 6 bases from V and 7 bases from J, leaving 25 bases between. The CDR3 is 17 amino acids. Germline V gene sequence: CDR1 LNHDA, CDR2 SQIVND (reference sequence). CDR3: CASRPQLSGGAMNEQFF. CDR3 nucleotide sequence: TGTGCCAGTAGACCCCAACTAAGTGGGGGGGCTATGAATGAGCAGTTCTTC.

The V call is TRBV11-2, the J call TRBJ2-3; TRBD2 agrees at 11 bases. There are 15 residues in the CDR3. The V gene end was trimmed by 5 bases and the J gene end by 4 bases; junction bases not matched to a gene: 5. Germline values: CDR1 SGHAT, CDR2 FQNNGV. CDR3 sequence (DNA): TGTGCCAGCAGCCGACTAGCGGGGCTATCAGATACGCAGTATTTT. Translation gives CASSRLAGLSDTQYF.

The V gene is TRBV7-3, the J gene TRBJ2-5; D might be TRBD2 (5 bases). Trimming took 0 bases from V and 3 from J, leaving 8 bases between them. The CDR3 is 14 amino acids. Germline-derived CDR1 and CDR2 are SGHTA and FQGTGA. This CDR3 reads CASSLTLGEETQYF. CDR3 nucleotides: TGTGCCAGCAGCTTAACGTTGGGAGAAGAGACCCAGTACTTC.

The J gene is TRBJ2-2, the V gene TRBV4-1; TRBD1 agrees at 7 bases. Germline loops: CDR1 MGHRA, CDR2 YSYEKL. The CDR3 has 14 residues. J gave up 6 bases and V 3 bases, and 4 bases lay outside the gene matches. The CDR3 DNA is TGCGCCAGCAGCCACCCAACAGGGGCCGGGGAGCTGTTTTTT. Its protein product is CASSHPTGAGELFF.

CDR3 coding DNA: TGTGCCAGCAGCTCCAGGGCGCCTTGGGAAGAGCAGTACTTC. Translation gives CASSSRAPWEEQYF. The rearrangement uses TRBV7-9 and TRBJ2-7; D is possibly TRBD1 (5 bases). Trimming took off 4 bases at V and 7 bases at J, with 17 bases between the two ends. This CDR3 region has 14 residues. CDR1 is SEHNR, CDR2 FQNEAQ, per germline (reference sequence).

The DNA of the CDR3 is TGTGCCAGCAGCCCCAGAGGCTCTGGAAACACCATATATTTT. Its translation: CASSPRGSGNTIYF. The chain recombines TRBV5-4 with TRBJ1-3; D remains unclear. This CDR3 contains 14 residues. Germline CDR1 SGHNT, CDR2 YYREEE (reference sequence). V lost 4 bases to trimming and J lost 0 bases, with 8 bases between them. The full variable domain, with the rest looked up from reference TRBV5-4 and TRBJ1-3, is ETGVTQSPTHLIKTRGQQVTLRCSSQSGHNTVSWYQQALGQGPQFIFQYYREEENGRGNFPPRFSGLQFPNYSSELNVNALELDDSALYLCASSPRGSGNTIYFGEGSWLTVV.

The V gene is TRBV29-1, the J gene TRBJ2-3, with a possible D match to TRBD1 (5 bases). CDR1 and CDR2 (germline): SQVTM, ANQGSEA. This CDR3 has 13 amino acids. The ends were cut back, 4 bases at V and 6 bases at J, with 14 bases in the middle. This CDR3 reads CSVGPGQLDTQYF. CDR3 nucleotides: TGCAGCGTTGGACCAGGGCAGTTGGATACGCAGTATTTT.

The chain joins TRBV11-2 to TRBJ1-1; 7 bases agree with TRBD1. CDR1 and CDR2 (germline): SGHAT, FQNNGV. CDR3 length equals 13 residues. The J segment lost 5 bases and the V segment lost 3 bases, leaving 3 bases of the junction unmatched. The DNA for the CDR3 is TGTGCCAGCAGCTTTCAGGGGGGAACTGAAGCTTTCTTT. Protein sequence: CASSFQGGTEAFF.

The gene calls are TRBV15 and TRBJ2-3, with 9 bases that match TRBD2. CDR1 and CDR2 from the germline V gene are LNHNV and YYDKDF (reference sequence). The junction had 10 bases not matched to a gene; V was cut back by 0 bases and J by 0 bases. CDR3 length: 19 residues. The CDR3 DNA reads TGTGCCACCAGCAGAGATAGGAAACTAGCGGGCTTTAGCACAGATACGCAGTATTTT. It translates to CATSRDRKLAGFSTDTQYF.